This is a list of T cell receptor beta chains from one sample in a study of monozygotic twins with inflammatory bowel disease. TCRdb re-called the 5' RACE reads and gives one entry per CDR3 protein, without DNA. This sample contains roughly 300,000 distinct CDR3 sequences. The sequenced material came from blood. The receptors derive from a human donor with ulcerative colitis or Crohn's disease, or a healthy co-twin of an affected twin (not recorded which). The CDR3 runs from the conserved cysteine through the conserved F or W.

TRBV11-2	TRBJ2-1	CASSLFVPEQFF
TRBV14	TRBJ1-2	CASSQGRGRWIDGYTF
TRBV6-2/TRBV6-3	TRBJ2-4	CASSYSGYEGAKNIQYF
TRBV10-3	TRBJ1-6	CAIRRAENSPLHF
TRBV5-4	TRBJ2-3	CASSQVDNRRAYF
TRBV7-9	TRBJ1-2	CASSLALVNHYGYTF
TRBV7-8	TRBJ2-6	CASSFPRGTGANVLTF
TRBV4-2	TRBJ2-6	CASSQLVGMHHSGANVLTF
TRBV20-1	TRBJ1-5	CSASPGRANQPQHF
TRBV7-2	TRBJ2-2	CASSLDGQNTGELFF
TRBV6-5	TRBJ1-6	CASSYTGQTRGSPLHF
TRBV6-5	TRBJ2-3	CASSYLSGRRDTQYF
TRBV27	TRBJ2-2	CASSPQGGLATGELFF
TRBV4-3	TRBJ2-7	CASSRDRRGSYEQYF
TRBV7-2	TRBJ2-1	CASSLAQFEQFF
TRBV23-1	TRBJ2-7	CASSQSGTRRTEQYF